These 25 T cell receptor beta chains share one sample of origin, sequenced in a study of T cell repertoires in cytomegalovirus infection. TCRdb processed the reads anew with MiXCR; each CDR3 protein has one entry. The sample shows approximately 500,000 distinct CDR3 sequences, about 15% of them seen only once. Sequencing was done on a sample of CD8+ T cells from PBMCs. The receptors come from a human donor in good health (CMV status not recorded). Some clones in this sample may be carry-over from other donors' samples.

This clonotype was seen many times. The chain recombines TRBV10-2 with TRBJ2-1; 8 bases are a match to TRBD1. Trimming removed 3 bases from V and 0 bases from J; junction bases left unmatched: 4. CDR1 is WSHSY and CDR2 is SAAADI in the germline V gene. The CDR3 loop spans 16 amino acids. CDR3 sequence (DNA): TGCGCCAGCAGTGATCCGACAGGGGCCTCCTACAATGAGCAGTTCTTC. Protein product: CASSDPTGASYNEQFF.

Ten or more counts support this clonotype. The rearrangement uses TRBV12-3 or TRBV12-4 and TRBJ1-1; 8 nucleotides line up with TRBD1. After removal of 7 bases from V and 3 bases from J, the junction contained 19 bases not matched to a gene. The CDR3 extends over 18 amino acids. As DNA, the CDR3 is TGTGCCAGCATCTACAACTCTCCGCACAGGGGGTCGGACACTGAAGCTTTCTTT. It specifies CASIYNSPHRGSDTEAFF.

This sequence joins TRBV4-2 and TRBJ2-2; no reliable D call. Between the trimmed V and J ends, which lost 4 bases and 5 bases, there was a span of 26 bases. The CDR3 sequence is 19 residues long. The germline V gene has CDR1 LGHNA and CDR2 YNFKEQ. Here the CDR3 reads CASSPHGVGQMLGTGELFF. The DNA of the CDR3 is TGTGCCAGCAGCCCGCATGGTGTGGGCCAAATGCTTGGAACCGGGGAGCTGTTTTTT.

This clonotype was picked up a small number of times. A much larger clone sits a single nucleotide away, making a read error possible. J is TRBJ2-2 and V is TRBV7-3; possible D gene TRBD2, 6 bases. The CDR3 length is 14 residues. CDR1 and CDR2 (germline): SGHTA, FQGTGA. Deletions cut 8 bases from V and 0 bases from J, with 10 bases between. The CDR3 sequence is CASPQRANTGELFF. CDR3 bases: TGTGCCAGCCCCCAGCGGGCGAACACCGGGGAGCTGTTTTTT.

The rearrangement uses TRBV5-1 and TRBJ2-1, with 8 bases fitting TRBD2. V was pared by 1 base and J by 7 bases, with 4 bases of the junction left unmatched. The CDR3 runs to 14 residues. From germline, CDR1 is SGHRS and CDR2 YFSETQ. Written as DNA, the CDR3 is TGCGCCAGCAGCTTGCCTAGCGGGTATAATGAGCAGTTCTTC. Protein: CASSLPSGYNEQFF. Variable domain in full (rest from reference TRBV5-1 and TRBJ2-1): KAGVTQTPRYLIKTRGQQVTLSCSPISGHRSVSWYQQTPGQGLQFLFEYFSETQRNKGNFPGRFSGRQFSNSRSEMNVSTLELGDSALYLCASSLPSGYNEQFFGPGTRLTVL.

There are many counts of this clonotype. DNA of the CDR3: TGTGCCAGCAGCCGGCCGTCCGGGACAGGGGGCAACGAGCAGTACTTC. It is translated as CASSRPSGTGGNEQYF. V is TRBV7-8 and J is TRBJ2-7; the match to TRBD1 covers 12 bases. The CDR3 sequence is 16 residues long. Trimming removed 5 bases from V and 5 bases from J; junction bases left unmatched: 10. The germline gives CDR1 SGHVS, CDR2 FQNEAQ. Full variable domain (rest looked up from reference TRBV7-8 and TRBJ2-7): GAGVSQSPRYKVAKRGQDVALRCDPISGHVSLFWYQQALGQGPEFLTYFQNEAQLDKSGLPSDRFFAERPEGSVSTLKIQRTQQEDSAVYLCASSRPSGTGGNEQYFGPGTRLTVT.

This clonotype was detected a few times. The rearrangement links TRBV27 to TRBJ2-7, with 7 bases fitting TRBD1. The germline gives CDR1 MNHEY, CDR2 SMNVEV (reference sequence). V gave up 7 bases and J gave up 7 bases; unmatched junction bases: 10. The CDR3 loop spans 13 amino acids. CDR3 sequence: CASNRQGSGEQYF. DNA of the CDR3: TGTGCCAGCAACCGACAGGGCTCGGGGGAGCAGTACTTC.

This chain links TRBV2 with TRBJ2-7; 8 bases line up with TRBD2. Germline-derived CDR1 and CDR2 are SNHLY and FYNNEI. The CDR3 totals 15 residues. Trimming took 1 base from V and 4 from J; bases not matched to a gene: 6. The CDR3 region has the DNA TGTGCCAGCAGTGAAGGGACTAGCATCTTATACGAGCAGTACTTC. This translates into CASSEGTSILYEQYF.

The chain couples TRBV30 to TRBJ2-1, with a weak D call TRBD2 (6 bases). Germline V gene sequence: CDR1 GTSNPN, CDR2 SVGIG (reference sequence). CDR3 length: 15 residues. Trimming cost V 1 base and J 6 bases, with 16 bases left between them. The CDR3 DNA reads TGTGCCTGGAGTGAAGGTTCGGGAGCAGGCAATGAGCAGTTCTTC. Protein product: CAWSEGSGAGNEQFF.

This clonotype was counted a few times. This sequence joins TRBV29-1 and TRBJ1-4; a possible D gene is TRBD1 (6 bases). The CDR3 runs to 13 residues. V lost 4 bases to trimming and J lost 4 bases, with 10 bases between them. Germline CDR1 SQVTM, CDR2 ANQGSEA. CDR3 loop: CSVGQGINEKLFF. The CDR3, as DNA: TGCAGCGTTGGGCAGGGGATTAATGAAAAACTGTTTTTT.

This clonotype occurred a few times. The chain couples TRBV29-1 to TRBJ1-2; D gene uncertain. The CDR3 sequence is 16 residues long. Between the trimmed V and J ends, which lost 4 bases and 1 base, there was a span of 19 bases. In germline, CDR1 is SQVTM, CDR2 ANQGSEA. The CDR3 loop is CSVVGRPRANNYGYTF. The CDR3 DNA reads TGCAGCGTTGTGGGCAGACCCAGAGCCAATAACTATGGCTACACCTTC.

V and J are TRBV2 and TRBJ2-1; either TRBD1 or TRBD2 may supply D (5 bases each). CDR1 and CDR2 from the germline V gene are SNHLY and FYNNEI. The CDR3 consists of 11 residues. Trimming took off 6 bases at V and 5 bases at J, with 5 bases between the two ends. The CDR3 loop reads CASRGDNEQFF. CDR3 nucleotides: TGTGCCAGCAGGGGGGACAATGAGCAGTTCTTC.

This clonotype turned up a few times. A much larger clone lies a single base off, so this may be a read error. V and J are TRBV5-6 and TRBJ2-3; D is ambiguous. This CDR3 contains 12 residues. Germline V CDR1 and CDR2: SGHDT, YYEEEE. Trimming removed 6 bases from V and 0 bases from J, with 5 bases in between. The CDR3 DNA reads TGTGCCAGCATGGACAGCACAGATACGCAGTATTTT. Translation: CASMDSTDTQYF.

There are a few counts of this clonotype. The chain joins TRBV2 to TRBJ2-1; D unclear. Per the germline V gene, CDR1 is SNHLY and CDR2 is FYNNEI. V shed 2 bases and J shed 6 bases, with 11 bases lying between them. The CDR3 totals 14 residues. CDR3 loop: CASSEPVGGNEQFF. As DNA, the CDR3 is TGTGCCAGCAGTGAACCGGTCGGCGGCAATGAGCAGTTCTTC.

The chain uses TRBV4-2 and TRBJ2-1, with D possibly TRBD2 on 5 matching bases. The CDR3 runs to 17 residues. V was shortened by 2 bases and J by 0 bases, with 14 bases between the two germline ends. Germline CDR1 and CDR2: LGHNA and YNFKEQ. CDR3 sequence: CASSQPPTTSSYNEQFF. The CDR3 region has the DNA TGTGCCAGCAGCCAACCCCCGACTACGAGCTCCTACAATGAGCAGTTCTTC.

The V call is TRBV4-3, the J call TRBJ1-1; 7 bases are shared with TRBD1. This CDR3 spans 14 amino acids. V shed 4 bases, J shed 3 bases, and the junction held 5 bases outside the gene matches. The germline gives CDR1 LGHNA, CDR2 YSLEER. CDR3 nucleotides: TGCGCCAGCAGCCCCGACAGGGAATACACTGAAGCTTTCTTT. The encoded protein is CASSPDREYTEAFF.

This clonotype was seen at least ten times. CDR3 loop: CASSSPGLAGDGELFF. CDR3 DNA: TGTGCCAGCAGCTCGCCGGGACTAGCGGGTGACGGGGAGCTGTTTTTT. The V and J genes are TRBV7-8 and TRBJ2-2, with TRBD2 identical over 12 bases. The J segment lost 7 bases and the V segment lost 4 bases, leaving 7 bases of the junction unmatched. The CDR3 has 16 residues. CDR1 and CDR2 (germline): SGHVS, FQNEAQ.

This clonotype was observed at least ten times. The rearrangement uses TRBV6-2 or TRBV6-3 and TRBJ2-2; 10 nucleotides agree with TRBD2. The CDR3 runs 16 residues. Germline V gene sequence: CDR1 MNHEY, CDR2 SVGEGT. The V gene end was trimmed by 2 bases and the J gene end by 1 base; junction bases not matched to a gene: 1. In nucleotides, the CDR3 is TGTGCCAGCAGTTACAGCGGGGGGGAGAACACCGGGGAGCTGTTTTTT. Encoded protein: CASSYSGGENTGELFF.

This clonotype was seen once. This may stem from a read error, because a much larger clone lies one nucleotide away. V usage is TRBV7-4 and J usage is TRBJ2-1; 13 bases are a match to TRBD2. The CDR3 sequence is 19 residues long. Germline lookup yields CDR1 SGHVT and CDR2 SQSDAQ. The V segment lost 5 bases and the J segment 9 bases; nucleotides outside the gene matches: 19. CDR3 DNA: TGTGCCAGCAGCCCCGGGACTAGCGGGACAGGGGGTTGGAAAGGTGAGCAGTTCTTC. Translation gives CASSPGTSGTGGWKGEQFF. Combining the CDR3 with reference TRBV7-4 and TRBJ2-1 gives the whole variable domain GAGVSQSPRYKVAKRGRDVALRCDSISGHVTLYWYRQTLGQGSEVLTYSQSDAQRDKSGRPSGRFSAERPERSVSTLKIQRTEQGDSAVYLCASSPGTSGTGGWKGEQFFGPGTRLTVL.

This clonotype occurred many times. The CDR3 region is CASSLTGTRTYEQYF. Written as DNA, the CDR3 is TGTGCCAGCAGCTTAACAGGGACAAGGACCTACGAGCAGTACTTC. The rearrangement uses TRBV7-9 and TRBJ2-7; D may be TRBD1 (6 bases). Trimming stripped 2 bases from V and 2 bases from J, with 13 bases between. CDR1 and CDR2 (germline): SEHNR, FQNEAQ (reference sequence). The length of the CDR3 is 15 residues. Filled out from reference TRBV7-9 and TRBJ2-7, the complete variable domain reads DTGVSQNPRHKITKRGQNVTFRCDPISEHNRLYWYRQTLGQGPEFLTYFQNEAQLEKSRLLSDRFSAERPKGSFSTLEIQRTEQGDSAMYLCASSLTGTRTYEQYFGPGTRLTVT.

This clonotype was counted many times. The rearrangement joins TRBV27 to TRBJ2-5, with no clear D. V was shortened by 2 bases and J by 5 bases, with 9 bases between the two germline ends. Germline assignment: CDR1 MNHEY and CDR2 SMNVEV (reference sequence). CDR3 length: 13 amino acids. The CDR3 sequence: CASSLVGGETQYF. DNA of the CDR3: TGTGCCAGCAGTTTAGTGGGCGGCGAGACCCAGTACTTC.

This clonotype was picked up many times. The CDR3 sequence is CASSQAPGASDGYTF. The CDR3 bases are TGCGCCAGCAGCCAAGCGCCGGGGGCGTCTGATGGCTACACCTTC. V and J are TRBV4-1 and TRBJ1-2; D possibly corresponds to TRBD1 (6 bases). CDR1 and CDR2 from the germline V gene are MGHRA and YSYEKL. The germline V and J ends were trimmed by 1 base and 6 bases, with 15 bases remaining between them. This CDR3 region has 15 residues.

Only a few counts were recorded for this clonotype. The genes are TRBV15 and TRBJ2-1; no clear D gene. V lost 0 bases, J lost 7 bases, and 7 bases lay in between. CDR3 size: 13 residues. The germline CDR1 and CDR2 sequences are LNHNV and YYDKDF (reference sequence). In DNA form, the CDR3 reads TGTGCCACCAGCAGAGACCTAGAAAATGAGCAGTTCTTC. Amino acid sequence: CATSRDLENEQFF.

This clonotype was recorded a few times. The V gene is TRBV7-3, the J gene TRBJ2-1, with TRBD2 matching over 8 bases. CDR1 is SGHTA, CDR2 FQGTGA, per germline. V trimming: 5 bases; J trimming: 7 bases; junction bases outside the gene matches: 7. The CDR3 length is 14 residues. CDR3: CASSPGGPKNEQFF. The DNA of the CDR3 is TGTGCCAGCAGCCCGGGGGGGCCTAAGAATGAGCAGTTCTTC. Together with reference TRBV7-3 and TRBJ2-1, the CDR3 gives the full variable domain: GAGVSQTPSNKVTEKGKYVELRCDPISGHTALYWYRQSLGQGPEFLIYFQGTGAADDSGLPNDRFFAVRPEGSVSTLKIQRTERGDSAVYLCASSPGGPKNEQFFGPGTRLTVL.

In its sample, this clonotype was seen many times. This sequence joins TRBV19 and TRBJ1-1, with D unresolved. CDR1 is LNHDA and CDR2 is SQIVND in the germline V gene (reference sequence). V lost 3 bases and J lost 7, with 21 bases in between. This CDR3 contains 16 residues. CDR3 DNA: TGTGCCAGTAGTATCGGACCTGGCGCTTCGTGGGGTGAAGCTTTCTTT. Amino acids: CASSIGPGASWGEAFF.